This T cell receptor (beta chain) was sequenced during a study of tumor and adjacent non-tumor tissue in lung cancer. Study-wide context: On average, productive TCRbeta reads reached about 4.4 million per sample. Study findings and constraints: Tumor tissue had significantly higher TCR diversity than normal lung. In normal lung, the top 100 clones were significantly more dominant than in tumor.

Details on this clonotype: As yet, its antigen is unknown. Just one base apart from a much larger clone, this may be a read error. Without the conserved terminal phenylalanine or tryptophan, this CDR3 likely stems from a read error.

The library came from three nested PCR rounds adapted from ARM-PCR protocols. TCRdb fed the multiplex PCR reads into MiXCR, producing one record per CDR3 protein. The table includes 50,000 or so distinct CDR3 sequences, around three quarters detected once. RNA was extracted from bulk tissue without any cell sorting. This non-tumor lung sample came from over 3 cm beyond the tumor edge. CDR1 MDHEN and CDR2 SYDVKM come from the germline V gene. V lost 7 bases and J lost 1, with 16 bases in between. The CDR3 is made up of 15 amino acids. The clonotype comes from a woman aged 60-70 years with non-small cell lung cancer. What was sequenced was distant non-tumor lung tissue. The chain carries TRBV28 and TRBJ1-2; D not certain. CDR3 nucleotide sequence: TGTGCCAGCATTCAAGGGATCGGTAATAACTATGGCTACACCATC. This translates into CASIQGIGNNYGYTI.